The 8 T cell receptor beta chains below all came from one sample that was sequenced in a study of post-analysis software for immune sequencing data. cDNA libraries of TCR beta carried unique molecular identifiers. TCRdb recomputed calls from the PCR reads with MiXCR, one row per CDR3 protein. Of roughly 800,000 distinct CDR3 sequences detected, approximately 53% appear once; the ten largest clones hold approximately 4.2%. Study results and caveats: Elevated frequency relative to controls characterized roughly 5 TRBV segments in patients, TRBV5-6, TRBV5-1 and TRBV20-1 among them.

Antigens of these TCRs are unknown. The sequencing input was blood. All receptors derive from a girl aged 5 to 17 with multiple sclerosis.

The CDR3 loop reads CASSLDTEANYGYTF. The CDR3 DNA is TGTGCCAGCAGCTTAGATACAGAGGCTAACTATGGCTACACCTTC. The chain uses TRBV7-9 and TRBJ1-2; no clear D gene. V lost 1 base and J lost 0, with 9 bases in between. This CDR3 is 15 amino acids long. Germline CDR1 and CDR2: SEHNR and FQNEAQ (reference sequence).

The genes are TRBV9 and TRBJ2-1, with D possibly being TRBD1 (7 bases). Trimming took off 0 bases at V and 8 bases at J, with 18 bases between the two ends. The CDR3 loop spans 16 amino acids. CDR1 is SGDLS, CDR2 YYNGEE, per germline. This chain's CDR3 is CASSVGPQGRTHEQFF. The CDR3 DNA is TGTGCCAGCAGCGTAGGGCCACAGGGGAGGACCCATGAGCAGTTCTTC.

This sequence joins TRBV4-1 and TRBJ1-2; tentatively, D is TRBD1 (5 bases). Germline values: CDR1 MGHRA, CDR2 YSYEKL. V lost 7 bases to trimming and J lost 2 bases, with 11 bases between them. The CDR3 spans 13 residues. DNA of the CDR3: TGCGCCAGCACCCCGACAGAAAACTATGGCTACACCTTC. It translates to CASTPTENYGYTF.

The chain links TRBV20-1 to TRBJ2-2; possibly TRBD2 for D (6 bases). V was cut by 3 bases and J by 5 bases, with 13 bases left in between. The CDR3 has 14 residues. The germline gives CDR1 DFQATT, CDR2 SNEGSKA (reference sequence). The CDR3 is CSASNPRGTGELFF. CDR3 nucleotide sequence: TGCAGTGCTAGCAACCCCCGGGGGACCGGGGAGCTGTTTTTT.

V is TRBV27 and J is TRBJ2-7; TRBD1 is a possible D gene (5 bases). V lost 3 bases and J lost 0, with 15 bases in between. Germline lookup yields CDR1 MNHEY and CDR2 SMNVEV (reference sequence). The CDR3 consists of 16 residues. CDR3 sequence reads: CASSFLGQDNSYEQYF. In DNA form, the CDR3 reads TGTGCCAGCAGTTTCCTCGGGCAGGACAACTCCTACGAGCAGTACTTC.

This clonotype was recorded a few times. The gene calls are TRBV6-5 and TRBJ2-7; 8 bases match TRBD1. The CDR3 has 14 residues. V gave up 4 bases and J gave up 3 bases; unmatched junction bases: 5. The germline V gene encodes CDR1 MNHEY and CDR2 SVGAGI. Written as DNA, the CDR3 is TGTGCCAGCAGTTCGTGGACAGGGAACTACGAGCAGTACTTC. This gives the protein CASSSWTGNYEQYF.

V gene TRBV14 combines with J gene TRBJ2-1, with 8 bases identical to TRBD2. Trimming at V came to 2 bases and at J to 9 bases, leaving 6 bases not matched to a gene. Germline V gene sequence: CDR1 SGHDN, CDR2 FVKESK. This CDR3 has 14 amino acids. The CDR3 spells CASSQTSAGGEQFF. The CDR3 nucleotides are TGTGCCAGCAGCCAAACTTCTGCGGGAGGTGAGCAGTTCTTC.

The chain joins TRBV29-1 to TRBJ2-7; 11 bases match TRBD1. The CDR3 extends over 13 amino acids. J was trimmed by 5 bases and V by 6 bases; bases with no gene match: 6. Germline CDR1 SQVTM, CDR2 ANQGSEA. CDR3 loop: CSVAGTGGNEQYF. DNA of the CDR3: TGCAGCGTGGCCGGGACAGGGGGTAACGAGCAGTACTTC.